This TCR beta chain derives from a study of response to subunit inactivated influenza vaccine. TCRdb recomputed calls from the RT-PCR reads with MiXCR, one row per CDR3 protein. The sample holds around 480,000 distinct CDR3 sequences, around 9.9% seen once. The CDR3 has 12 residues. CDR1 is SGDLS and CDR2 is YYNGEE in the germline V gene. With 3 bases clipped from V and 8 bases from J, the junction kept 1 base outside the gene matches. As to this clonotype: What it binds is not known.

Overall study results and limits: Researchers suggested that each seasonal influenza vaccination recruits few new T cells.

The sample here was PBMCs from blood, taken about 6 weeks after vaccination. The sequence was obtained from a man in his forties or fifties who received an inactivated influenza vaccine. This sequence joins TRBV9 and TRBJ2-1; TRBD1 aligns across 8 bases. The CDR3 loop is CASSAGGDEQFF. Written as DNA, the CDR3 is TGTGCCAGCAGCGCAGGGGGCGATGAGCAGTTCTTC.